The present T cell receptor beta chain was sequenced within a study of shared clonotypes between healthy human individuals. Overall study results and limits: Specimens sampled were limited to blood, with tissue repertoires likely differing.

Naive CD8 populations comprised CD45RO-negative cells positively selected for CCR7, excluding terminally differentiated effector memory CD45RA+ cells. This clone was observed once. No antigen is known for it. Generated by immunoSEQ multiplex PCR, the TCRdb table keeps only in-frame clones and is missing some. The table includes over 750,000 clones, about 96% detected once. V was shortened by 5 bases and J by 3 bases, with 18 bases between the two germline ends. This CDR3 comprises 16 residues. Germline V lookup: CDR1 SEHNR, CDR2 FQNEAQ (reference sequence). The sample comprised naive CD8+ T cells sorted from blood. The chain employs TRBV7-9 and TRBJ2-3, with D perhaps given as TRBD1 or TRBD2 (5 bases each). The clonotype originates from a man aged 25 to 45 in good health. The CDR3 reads CASSTSTGTQTDTQYF. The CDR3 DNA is TGTGCCAGCAGCACCTCGACCGGGACGCAGACAGATACGCAGTATTTT.